This TCR beta chain is drawn from a study of T cells in Graves' hyperthyroidism and ophthalmopathy. Study outcomes and limitations: Blood also showed most of the thyroid clonotypes that were expanded above 0.001.

The ends were cut back, 4 bases at V and 4 bases at J, with 17 bases in the middle. This CDR3 is built from 14 residues. Germline CDR1 and CDR2: DFQATT and SNEGSKA (reference sequence). Stable Graves' hyperthyroidism denoted no ophthalmopathy progression over 18 months. Subjects aged 18 to 65 presented with newly diagnosed hyperthyroidism of less than 2 months' duration. PBMCs were obtained from 9 to 10 ml fresh peripheral blood. TCR beta CDR3 regions were amplified from RNA. In the first-round RT-PCR of the TCR CDR3, the HTBI primer set was used. A single record per CDR3 protein comes from TCRdb applying MiXCR to the multiplex PCR reads. The repertoire holds about 560,000 distinct CDR3 sequences, with 15% to 20% as singletons. Comment on this clonotype: Its antigen is unknown.

The sequence was collected from a woman under 30 with Graves' hyperthyroidism. The chain is built from TRBV20-1 and TRBJ2-7; TRBD2 might be the D (6 bases). Source material: blood. In nucleotides, the CDR3 is TGCAGTGCTAACGGGCTAGCGTTAAGGTACGAGCAGTACTTC. This codes for CSANGLALRYEQYF.